A selection of T cell receptor beta chains follows, all from one sample in a study of T-cell memory formation after mild COVID-19. In TCRdb, the 5' RACE reads were re-called with MiXCR into one record per CDR3 protein. The sample comprises around 530,000 distinct CDR3 sequences, less than 25% of which are singletons, and 8.4% rests with the top ten. Sequences were obtained from PBMCs or a T cell subset sorted from them (not recorded which). Receptor source: an adult woman who had mild COVID-19 (a few samples of this study predate the infection). Cell type and time point are not known. The CDR3 runs from the conserved cysteine through the conserved F or W. Each record gives: D gene, V gene, CDR3 length, J gene, clone size, CDR3 DNA, CDR3 protein. The D gene is left open where the match is weak. Size is stated for part of the rows, as once, few or many counts, or as a class when the clone is expanded.

TRBD1,TRBV7-8,14,TRBJ1-5,NA,TGTGCCAGCAGCACAGGGGCCAGCAATCAGCCCCAGCATTTT,CASSTGASNQPQHF
NA,TRBV20-1,13,TRBJ2-5,NA,TGCAGTGCTAGAGCGGTGTTTGGGGAGACCCAGTACTTC,CSARAVFGETQYF
NA,TRBV12-3/TRBV12-4,14,TRBJ1-1,few,TGTGCCAGCAGTTCCCCACGGATGAACACTGAAGCTTTCTTT,CASSSPRMNTEAFF
NA,TRBV6-5,16,TRBJ2-6,NA,TGTGCCAGCAGTTACTCTGGGGGCTCTGGGGACAACGTCCTGACTTTC,CASSYSGGSGDNVLTF
NA,TRBV11-2,17,TRBJ2-1,NA,TGTGCCAGCAGCTTAGGCCCCAAGAGCGGGTTCTACAATGAGCAGTTCTTC,CASSLGPKSGFYNEQFF
TRBD2,TRBV9,14,TRBJ2-1,few,TGTGCCAGTGGAGCGGGAGGGGGTTACAATGAGCAGTTCTTC,CASGAGGGYNEQFF
NA,TRBV20-1,16,TRBJ2-7,NA,TGCAGTGCTAGAGGCATGGCGGGCACCGGGGAGGTCGAGCAGTACTTC,CSARGMAGTGEVEQYF
TRBD2,TRBV7-9,16,TRBJ2-1,few,TGTGCCAGCAGCTTAGCGTGGCGGGGGGCCCCCAATGAGCAGTTCTTC,CASSLAWRGAPNEQFF
TRBD2,TRBV6-6,19,TRBJ2-7,few,TGTGCCAGCAGTCCTGGGGGACTAGCGGGAAGCTCCTCAATTTACGAGCAGTACTTC,CASSPGGLAGSSSIYEQYF
NA,TRBV10-3,16,TRBJ2-1,few,TGTGCCATCAGTGAGTCGGAGGGCAGGGTCTACAATGAGCAGTTCTTC,CAISESEGRVYNEQFF
NA,TRBV2,14,TRBJ2-3,few,TGTGCCAGCAACGGGGGCCTTAGCACAGATACGCAGTATTTT,CASNGGLSTDTQYF
NA,TRBV6-2/TRBV6-3,11,TRBJ1-1,NA,TGTGCCAGCGCCCTGGGGACTGAAGCTTTCTTT,CASALGTEAFF
NA,TRBV12-3/TRBV12-4,12,TRBJ2-5,NA,TGTGCCAGTACGGGGAGCCAAGAGACCCAGTACTTC,CASTGSQETQYF
NA,TRBV9,15,TRBJ2-7,few,TGTGCCAGCAGCGTAGACAGCGACCTCTCCTACGAGCAGTACTTC,CASSVDSDLSYEQYF
TRBD1,TRBV5-1,14,TRBJ2-3,NA,TGCGCCAGCAGCCTAGGACAGGTTCAGGATACGCAGTATTTT,CASSLGQVQDTQYF
TRBD1,TRBV5-1,14,TRBJ2-5,NA,TGCGCCAGCAGCTCCGGACAGGCCCAAGAGACCCAGTACTTC,CASSSGQAQETQYF
NA,TRBV7-9,12,TRBJ2-3,many,TGTGCCAGCAGCGGAAGCACAGATACGCAGTATTTT,CASSGSTDTQYF
NA,TRBV9,13,TRBJ2-5,few,TGTGCCAGCAGTAACAGGGTAGGGGAGACCCAGTACTTC,CASSNRVGETQYF
NA,TRBV9,12,TRBJ2-3,few,TGTGCCAGCAGCGCACAGCAGGATACGCAGTATTTT,CASSAQQDTQYF
NA,TRBV24-1,13,TRBJ1-1,NA,TGTGCCACCAGTGATTTCAGGAGGGCTGAAGCTTTCTTT,CATSDFRRAEAFF
NA,TRBV4-2,14,TRBJ2-3,NA,TGTGCCAGCAGCCAAGGGACGTATGAGGATACGCAGTATTTT,CASSQGTYEDTQYF
TRBD2,TRBV12-3/TRBV12-4,14,TRBJ2-1,few,TGTGCCAGCAGTTCCTCCGGGACTAGGGAGCGTCAGTTCTTC,CASSSSGTRERQFF
TRBD2,TRBV6-5,14,TRBJ2-1,many,TGTGCCAGCAGTTTCCCTGGACTAGCGGGAGCCTTGTTCTTC,CASSFPGLAGALFF
TRBD2,TRBV30,13,TRBJ2-1,NA,TGTGCCTGGAGTCACGGAGCGGGAGGGGGGAAATTCTTC,CAWSHGAGGGKFF
TRBD2,TRBV5-1,14,TRBJ2-7,many,TGCGCCAGCAGCCTACTAGCGGGGGGCGACGAGCAGTACTTC,CASSLLAGGDEQYF
NA,TRBV4-2,15,TRBJ2-7,NA,TGTGCCAGCAGCCAGTATAGCTGGGAAGGCTACGAGCAGTACTTC,CASSQYSWEGYEQYF
NA,TRBV11-3,16,TRBJ2-1,NA,TGTGCCAGCACCCCCGGGGAGAGGACTACCGACAATGAGCAGTTCTTC,CASTPGERTTDNEQFF
TRBD1,TRBV5-1,15,TRBJ1-2,few,TGCGCCAGCAGCCCTTCGGACAGGGGTATGGATGGCTACACCTTC,CASSPSDRGMDGYTF
NA,TRBV5-5,12,TRBJ1-6,once,TGTGCCAGCAGCTTGGATCTATCACCCCTCCACTTT,CASSLDLSPLHF
NA,TRBV18,13,TRBJ1-1,few,TGTGCCAGCTCCGGAGACAGAAACACTGAAGCTTTCTTT,CASSGDRNTEAFF
NA,TRBV4-2,15,TRBJ2-2,NA,TGTGCCAGCAGCCAAGAGGGGAGGAAAGCCGGGGAGCTGTTTTTT,CASSQEGRKAGELFF
TRBD1,TRBV12-3/TRBV12-4,13,TRBJ1-1,few,TGTGCCAGCAGCGTGACAGGGGTCACTGAAGCTTTCTTT,CASSVTGVTEAFF
NA,TRBV12-3/TRBV12-4,14,TRBJ1-2,NA,TGTGCCAGCAGTTTATCGAGCCTTCCAGTCGGCTACACCTTC,CASSLSSLPVGYTF
NA,TRBV25-1,14,TRBJ1-1,few,TGTGCCAGCAGGCTGACGGGGTCTACCACTGAAGCTTTCTTT,CASRLTGSTTEAFF
TRBD1,TRBV5-4,16,TRBJ1-3,NA,TGTGCCAGCAGCTTGGGACAGGGAATAAAAGGAAACACCATATATTTT,CASSLGQGIKGNTIYF
NA,TRBV28,14,TRBJ2-7,few,TGTGCCAGCAGTCCGCGGGTGGTTGCCTACGAGCAGTACTTC,CASSPRVVAYEQYF
TRBD2,TRBV7-9,18,TRBJ2-1,NA,TGTGCCAGCAGCCCCCGCCATTCAGGACTAGCGGGAGGGCCGGAGCAGTTCTTC,CASSPRHSGLAGGPEQFF
TRBD1,TRBV29-1,13,TRBJ1-1,NA,TGCAGCGTGTTGACAGGGGCGAACACTGAAGCTTTCTTT,CSVLTGANTEAFF
TRBD1,TRBV19,18,TRBJ1-5,NA,TGTGCCAGTAGTGCGGGACAGGGGGATCGGACCCCACCGTGGGACCAGCATTTT,CASSAGQGDRTPPWDQHF
NA,TRBV7-2,16,TRBJ1-3,NA,TGTGCCAGCAGCTTAATTTACGGGGTCCCTGGAAACACCATATATTTT,CASSLIYGVPGNTIYF
NA,TRBV5-1,16,TRBJ2-5,few,TGCGCCAGCAGCTTGGCCCCAGGGGACCAGTTGGAGACCCAGTACTTC,CASSLAPGDQLETQYF
NA,TRBV7-3,14,TRBJ2-3,NA,TGTGCCAGCAGCTTAACCCGGGAGACAGATACGCAGTATTTT,CASSLTRETDTQYF
TRBD1,TRBV7-6,14,TRBJ2-3,few,TGTGCCAGCAGCCAGAGGACAGGGACAGATACGCAGTATTTT,CASSQRTGTDTQYF
NA,TRBV15,12,TRBJ2-5,many,TGTGCCACCAGCAGAGTTGGAGAGACCCAGTACTTC,CATSRVGETQYF
TRBD2,TRBV6-2/TRBV6-3,17,TRBJ2-2,many,TGTGCCAGCATTTTAACCCCGGGACTAGGGGCCACCGGGGAGCTGTTTTTT,CASILTPGLGATGELFF
NA,TRBV12-3/TRBV12-4,12,TRBJ2-3,NA,TGTGCCAGCAGCCCCCCGACTAGTACGCAGTATTTT,CASSPPTSTQYF
TRBD2,TRBV9,15,TRBJ2-1,few,TGTGCCAGCAGCGTAAGGCTAGCGGCCTACAATGAGCAGTTCTTC,CASSVRLAAYNEQFF
NA,TRBV24-1,15,TRBJ2-2,few,TGTGCCACCAGTGATTACAGGGCGGTGACCGGGGAGCTGTTTTTT,CATSDYRAVTGELFF
NA,TRBV9,14,TRBJ1-2,NA,TGTGCCAGCAGCGTAGGCGGACAGTTCTATGGCTACACCTTC,CASSVGGQFYGYTF
TRBD2,TRBV7-9,16,TRBJ2-1,few,TGTGCCAGCAGCTTAGCGCAAGGACTAGCCCGACATGAGCAGTTCTTC,CASSLAQGLARHEQFF
TRBD2,TRBV12-3/TRBV12-4,17,TRBJ2-1,NA,TGTGCCAGCAGTTTGGGACTAGCGGGGGACACTTACAATGAGCAGTTCTTC,CASSLGLAGDTYNEQFF
TRBD1,TRBV19,15,TRBJ2-7,few,TGTGCCAGCACCCTCCGGGGACAGGGGGCCTACGAGCAGTACTTC,CASTLRGQGAYEQYF
NA,TRBV5-1,15,TRBJ1-1,NA,TGCGCCAGCAGCTTGGATGGCTACTCGAACACTGAAGCTTTCTTT,CASSLDGYSNTEAFF
NA,TRBV12-3/TRBV12-4,12,TRBJ2-4,many,TGTGCCAGCAGTTGGGGCAAAAACATTCAGTACTTC,CASSWGKNIQYF
NA,TRBV29-1,16,TRBJ2-4,NA,TGCAGCGTTGAGTGGGGGCCCCATGAGGCCAAAAACATTCAGTACTTC,CSVEWGPHEAKNIQYF
NA,TRBV18,14,TRBJ2-5,few,TGTGCCAGCTCACCACTTGACGGGGACGAGACCCAGTACTTC,CASSPLDGDETQYF
NA,TRBV6-1,15,TRBJ2-1,few,TGTGCCAGCAGTGAACAAGGGGGAGGTTACAATGAGCAGTTCTTC,CASSEQGGGYNEQFF